This TCR beta chain was profiled in a study of tumor-infiltrating lymphocytes in primary liver carcinoma. Study observations and caveats: Tumor region pairs outstripped tumor-adjacent and tumor-blood pairs in overlap. Relative to blood, tumors carried a significantly larger fraction of the repertoire in their top 250 clones (p = 0.039).

The input was about 500 ng total RNA; TCR beta cDNA was made from it with a constant-region primer. For TCR beta, libraries were produced by three nested multiplex PCR rounds using slightly modified ARM-PCR. Rounds one and two of PCR, each of roughly 10 cycles, were primed with TRBV1-TRBV30 forward primers and a C-beta reverse primer. TCRdb re-called the multiplex PCR reads through MiXCR, storing one row per CDR3 protein. The sample holds hundreds of thousands of distinct CDR3 sequences, approximately 58% seen once. V shed 5 bases and J shed 0 bases, with 6 bases lying between them. This CDR3 has 13 amino acids. As to this clonotype: No antigen is known for it. This may stem from a read error, because a much larger clone lies one nucleotide away. Lacking the conserved final phenylalanine or tryptophan, this CDR3 likely reflects a read error.

Both blood RNA, taken from unsorted whole blood, and germline DNA were extracted. The TCR originated in a woman aged 25 to 45 with primary liver carcinoma and hepatitis B virus infection. Sequencing was done on a sample of peripheral blood. V and J are TRBV12-3 or TRBV12-4 and TRBJ2-3; D possibly matches TRBD1 or TRBD2 (5 bases each). DNA for the CDR3: TGTGCCAGCAGTGGGGACAGCACAGATACGCAGTATCTT. Its protein product is CASSGDSTDTQYL.